This entry concerns a single T cell receptor beta chain. Which antigen it targets is not known. Base-call qualities are not available, and no considerably larger clone is one nucleotide away. There are 13 amino acids in the CDR3, from cysteine to phenylalanine inclusive. The kept DNA is CDR3 alone, 39 bases in frame from the first base. V is trimmed back by 7 bases and J by 11 bases, and the junction contains 12 bases that no gene match accounts for. The data stem from a study of T cell responses to AZD1222 COVID-19 vaccine (dated by TCRdb to about 2021). Background on the whole study: Because spike-specific TCR depth and breadth did not differ between the two schedules, AZD1222 recipients who got a second dose at roughly 4 weeks were pooled with those who got a second dose at roughly 12 weeks. TCR sequencing covered some 240 trial participants: 200 to 220 given two doses of AZD1222 and 26 given two doses of MenACWY control vaccine. Trial participants were enrolled by age into subgroups of 18-55, 56-69 and 70-plus years, and around 150, 29 and 61 TCR-sequenced participants, respectively, were included in these subgroups. Broad study findings and their caveats: Because no day 14 peak-response samples were available, the repertoires could be characterized only after the peak T cell response. The 56-69-year group was small, and its depth increase did not reach significance, likely because of low power. Conclusions about previously exposed vaccinees are limited, since just six AZD1222 recipients were seropositive for SARS-CoV-2 at baseline. Vaccine-associated CD4 TCRs spanned the whole spike protein, with dominant responses in regions 160-218 and 743-854. After two AZD1222 doses, spike-specific TCR breadth and depth were significantly higher than at day 0 and than in MenACWY recipients. Reportedly, close to half of the unique spike-specific TCRs recognized epitopes lying outside the regions that are mutated in the B.1.351 and B.1.1.7 variants. Participants were mostly white British, with more females than males. The authors suggested clonal diversity may have been underestimated.

The time point label for this specimen denotes: baseline before first vaccination. Vaccinee samples came from UK trials COV001 and COV002, including a single-blind randomized controlled phase 2/3 trial of AZD1222 (ChAdOx1 nCoV-19) in healthy adults. For TCRbeta chain sequencing, PBMC samples from trial participants were taken at day 0 and at day 28 after the second dose. The CDR3 regions of human TCRbeta chains were analyzed by immunosequencing. From the authors' description of their analysis: TCRs in the repertoires were compared against a reference library of SARS-CoV-2-specific TCRs that had been generated with the MIRA antigen-specificity platform. Breadth was defined as the fraction of unique TCRs that were SARS-CoV-2-associated. Depth was defined as the fraction of total T cells that were SARS-CoV-2-associated. Using the MIRA data, each spike-specific TCR was assigned both to the spike region to which the TCR was reactive and to a CD4 or CD8 class. Log10-transformed breadth and depth values were compared by one-way ANOVA with Sidak's multiple comparisons tests. As stored in TCRdb, this immuneACCESS dataset retains in-frame rearrangements with V and J assigned. A fraction of the clones does not appear; measured against another copy, unresolved V genes explain less than half of the discrepancy, and the remainder lacks a known reason. V, J and clone size derive from that table, while D and trimming were established from the DNA sequence. This sample gives 90,000 to 120,000 clones in total; around nine tenths of them show up just once. 20% to 25% of the sample is held by the ten biggest clonotypes.

The material sequenced was peripheral blood, taken on day 0 of AZD1222 vaccination. This sequence originates from an adult in good health. This receptor chain uses TRBV12-3 or TRBV12-4 and TRBJ2-7, with 9 bases aligning to TRBD2. DNA sequence: TGTGCCAGCACCATCGGGCGCGGGGGGGTAAAGTACTTC. It translates as CASTIGRGGVKYF.